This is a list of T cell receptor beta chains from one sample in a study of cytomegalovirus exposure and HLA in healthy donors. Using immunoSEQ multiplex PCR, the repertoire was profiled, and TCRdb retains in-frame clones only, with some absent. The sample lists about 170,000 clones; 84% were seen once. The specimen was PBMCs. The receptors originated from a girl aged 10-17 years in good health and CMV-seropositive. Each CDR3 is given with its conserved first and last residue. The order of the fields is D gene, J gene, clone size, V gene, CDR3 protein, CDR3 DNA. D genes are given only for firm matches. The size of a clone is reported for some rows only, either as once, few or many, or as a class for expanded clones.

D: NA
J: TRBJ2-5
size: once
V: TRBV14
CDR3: CASSKGRQNQETQYF
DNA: TGTGCCAGCAGCAAAGGAAGACAGAACCAAGAGACCCAGTACTTC

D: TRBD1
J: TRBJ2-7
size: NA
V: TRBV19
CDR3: CASSFTGTGDYEQYF
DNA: TGTGCCAGTAGTTTCACCGGGACAGGGGACTACGAGCAGTACTTC

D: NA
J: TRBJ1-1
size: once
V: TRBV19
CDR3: CASIERRLGTEAFF
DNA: TGTGCCAGTATTGAGAGGCGTCTTGGCACTGAAGCTTTCTTT

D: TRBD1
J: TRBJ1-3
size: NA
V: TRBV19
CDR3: CASSLTTGAGNTIYF
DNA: TGTGCCAGTAGCCTTACAACAGGGGCTGGAAACACCATATATTTT

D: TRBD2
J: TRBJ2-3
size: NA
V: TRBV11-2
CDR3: CASSLVAGSTDTQYF
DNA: TGTGCCAGCAGCTTAGTAGCGGGGAGCACAGATACGCAGTATTTT

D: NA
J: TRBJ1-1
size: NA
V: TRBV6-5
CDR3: CASSLTGPTEAFF
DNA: TGTGCCAGCAGCTTGACAGGTCCCACTGAAGCTTTCTTT

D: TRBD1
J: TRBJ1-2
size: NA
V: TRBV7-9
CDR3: CASSEPDRGRHGYTF
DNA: TGTGCCAGCAGCGAACCCGACAGGGGGCGTCATGGCTACACCTTC

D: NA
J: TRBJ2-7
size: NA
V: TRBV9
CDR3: CASSGGDGSYEQYF
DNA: TGTGCCAGCAGCGGGGGGGACGGGTCCTACGAGCAGTACTTC

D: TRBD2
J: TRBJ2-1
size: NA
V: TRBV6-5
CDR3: CASTPAGDLYNEQFF
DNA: TGTGCCAGCACTCCCGCGGGGGATCTCTACAATGAGCAGTTCTTC

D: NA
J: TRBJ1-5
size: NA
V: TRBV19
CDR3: CASSNPRPRDSNQPQHF
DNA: TGTGCCAGTAGTAACCCTCGACCGAGGGATAGCAATCAGCCCCAGCATTTT

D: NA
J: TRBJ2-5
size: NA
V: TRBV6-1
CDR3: CASSEIDRTQETQYF
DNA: TGTGCCAGCAGTGAAATAGACAGAACCCAAGAGACCCAGTACTTC

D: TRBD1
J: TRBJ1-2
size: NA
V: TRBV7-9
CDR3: CASSSDRGAGGYTF
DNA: TGTGCCAGCAGCTCGGACAGGGGCGCGGGAGGCTACACCTTC

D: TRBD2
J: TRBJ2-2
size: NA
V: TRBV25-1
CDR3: CASSRLTSGNTGELFF
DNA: TGTGCCAGCAGTAGGTTAACTAGCGGAAACACCGGGGAGCTGTTTTTT

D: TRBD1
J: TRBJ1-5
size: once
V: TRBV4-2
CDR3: CASSPQGNQPQHF
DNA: TGTGCCAGCAGCCCACAGGGGAATCAGCCCCAGCATTTT

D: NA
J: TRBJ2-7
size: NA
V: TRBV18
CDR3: CASSPTPVGVYEQYF
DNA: TGTGCCAGCTCACCAACCCCGGTCGGGGTCTACGAGCAGTACTTC

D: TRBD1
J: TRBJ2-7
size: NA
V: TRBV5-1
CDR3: CASTTGWQGANEQYF
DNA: TGCGCCAGCACGACTGGTTGGCAGGGGGCGAATGAGCAGTACTTC

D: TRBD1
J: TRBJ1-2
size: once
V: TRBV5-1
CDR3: CASSLRGQGQGYTF
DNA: TGCGCCAGCAGCTTGCGAGGACAGGGTCAAGGCTACACCTTC

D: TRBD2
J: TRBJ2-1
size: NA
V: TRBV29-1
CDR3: CSVEGMAGRDNEQFF
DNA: TGCAGCGTTGAAGGCATGGCAGGGAGGGACAATGAGCAGTTCTTC

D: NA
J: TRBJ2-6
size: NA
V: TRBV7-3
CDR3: CASSPGQFSGANVLTF
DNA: TGTGCCAGCAGCCCCGGACAGTTCTCTGGGGCCAACGTCCTGACTTTC

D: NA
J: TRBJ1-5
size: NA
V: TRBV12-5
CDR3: CASGSRVPGNQPQHF
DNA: TGTGCTAGTGGTTCGAGGGTTCCTGGCAATCAGCCCCAGCATTTT

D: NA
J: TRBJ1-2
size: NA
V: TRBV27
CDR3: CASSWQAGYGYTF
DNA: TGTGCCAGCAGTTGGCAGGCCGGCTATGGCTACACCTTC

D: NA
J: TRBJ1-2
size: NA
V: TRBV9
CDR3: CASSVGVTNYGYTF
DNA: TGTGCCAGCAGCGTAGGCGTAACTAACTATGGCTACACCTTC

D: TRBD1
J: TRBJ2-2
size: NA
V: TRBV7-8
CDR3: CASTTGQGRAGELFF
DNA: TGTGCCAGCACCACAGGACAGGGAAGGGCCGGGGAGCTGTTTTTT

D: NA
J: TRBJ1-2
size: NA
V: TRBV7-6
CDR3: CASSPESRGLDYGYTF
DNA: TGTGCCAGCAGTCCAGAGTCCAGGGGCCTGGACTATGGCTACACCTTC

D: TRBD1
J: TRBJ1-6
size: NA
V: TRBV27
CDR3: CASSLSGTAFSNSPLHF
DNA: TGTGCCAGCAGTTTATCCGGGACAGCATTTTCTAATTCACCCCTCCACTTT

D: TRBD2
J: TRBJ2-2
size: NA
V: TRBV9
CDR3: CASSVSGGLTGELFF
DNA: TGTGCCAGCAGCGTAAGCGGGGGGTTGACCGGGGAGCTGTTTTTT

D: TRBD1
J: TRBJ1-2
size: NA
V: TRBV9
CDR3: CASSVTGGANGYTF
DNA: TGTGCCAGCAGCGTCACAGGGGGCGCGAATGGCTACACCTTC

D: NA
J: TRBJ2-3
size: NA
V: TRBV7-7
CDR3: CASSQGSTDTQYF
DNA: TGTGCTAGCAGCCAGGGGAGCACAGATACGCAGTATTTT

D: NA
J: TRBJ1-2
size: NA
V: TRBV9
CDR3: CASSVSTGKSGYTF
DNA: TGTGCCAGCAGCGTCTCAACAGGGAAGTCTGGCTACACCTTC

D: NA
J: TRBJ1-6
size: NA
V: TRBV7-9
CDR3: CASSPGNSPLHF
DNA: TGTGCCAGCAGCCCCGGGAATTCACCCCTCCACTTT

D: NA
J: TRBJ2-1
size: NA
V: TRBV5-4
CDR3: CASSSGLPNPHEQFF
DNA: TGTGCCAGCAGCTCCGGACTACCGAACCCCCATGAGCAGTTCTTC

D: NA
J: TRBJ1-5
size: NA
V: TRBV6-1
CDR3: CASSESWQYQPQHF
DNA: TGTGCCAGCAGTGAAAGTTGGCAGTATCAGCCCCAGCATTTT

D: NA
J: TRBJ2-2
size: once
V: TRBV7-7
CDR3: CASSPRNGGHGELFF
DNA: TGTGCTAGCAGCCCCAGGAACGGGGGGCACGGGGAGCTGTTTTTT

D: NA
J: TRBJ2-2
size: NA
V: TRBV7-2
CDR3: CASTPSWAGTGELFF
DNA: TGTGCCAGCACCCCGTCGTGGGCCGGCACCGGGGAGCTGTTTTTT

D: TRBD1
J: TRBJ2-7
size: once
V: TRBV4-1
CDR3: CASTILPGTDYEQYF
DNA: TGCGCCAGCACCATCCTCCCCGGGACAGACTACGAGCAGTACTTC

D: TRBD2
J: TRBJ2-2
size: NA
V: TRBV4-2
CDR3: CASSQVKSLAGGNTGELFF
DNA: TGTGCCAGCAGCCAAGTCAAATCCTTAGCGGGGGGAAACACCGGGGAGCTGTTTTTT

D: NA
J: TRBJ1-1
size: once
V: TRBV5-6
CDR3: CASSLGSGTEAFF
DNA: TGTGCCAGCAGCTTGGGAAGCGGAACTGAAGCTTTCTTT

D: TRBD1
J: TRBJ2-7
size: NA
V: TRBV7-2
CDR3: CASSHRDRGYEQYF
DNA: TGTGCCAGCAGCCACCGGGACAGGGGTTACGAGCAGTACTTC

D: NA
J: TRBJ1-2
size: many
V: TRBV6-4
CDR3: CASSESANYGYTF
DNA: TGTGCCAGCAGTGAGAGCGCTAACTATGGCTACACCTTC

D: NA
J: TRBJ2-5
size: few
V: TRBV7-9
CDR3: CASSLNSEKTQYF
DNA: TGTGCCAGCAGCTTAAACAGTGAGAAGACCCAGTACTTC

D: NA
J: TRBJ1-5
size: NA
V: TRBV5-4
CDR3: CASSLNGLRNQPQHF
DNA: TGTGCCAGCAGCTTGAACGGGTTGCGCAATCAGCCCCAGCATTTT

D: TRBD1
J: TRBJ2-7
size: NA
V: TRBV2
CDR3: CASTGGEQYF
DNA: TGTGCCAGTACAGGGGGCGAGCAGTACTTC